This TCR beta chain is from a study of T cell responses to AZD1222 COVID-19 vaccine. TCRdb keeps only in-frame clones here, not all; method: immunoSEQ multiplex PCR. The sample shows 90,000 to 120,000 clones, about nine tenths of them seen only once. With respect to this clone: Antigen unknown.

Findings of the study overall: Unmutated variant regions are reportedly the target of nearly half of TCRs that are spike-specific. The donor group comprised mostly white British people and more females; the analysis possibly underestimated clonal diversity.

This CDR3 spans 13 amino acids. Trimming took 5 bases from V and 3 from J, leaving 8 bases between them. The receptor's source is an adult in good health. The sample in question was peripheral blood, obtained on day 0 of AZD1222 vaccination. The rearrangement links TRBV12-3 or TRBV12-4 to TRBJ2-1; D possibly corresponds to TRBD2 (6 bases). In DNA, the CDR3 is TGTGCCAGCAGTCATAGCGGCTACAATGAGCAGTTCTTC. Its protein is CASSHSGYNEQFF.